The clone carrying this T cell receptor beta chain was detected ten times or more. The sample originates from a study of T cells in Graves' hyperthyroidism and ophthalmopathy. No progression to ophthalmopathy during 18 months of follow-up defined stable disease. Authors of the study amplified TCR beta CDR3 regions from RNA transcripts. First-round RT-PCR targeting the TCR CDR3 was performed with the HTBI primer set. A single record per CDR3 protein comes from TCRdb applying MiXCR to the multiplex PCR reads. The sample yields under 650,000 distinct CDR3 sequences, 15% to 20% seen once. The CDR3 covers 14 residues. The ends were cut back, 6 bases at V and 5 bases at J, with 17 bases in the middle. From germline, CDR1 is KGHSH and CDR2 LQKENI.

The chain is built from TRBV18 and TRBJ2-7, with D possibly TRBD2 on 6 matching bases. The sequence derives from a young woman with Graves' hyperthyroidism. What was sequenced was blood. CDR3: CASSPGASGNEQYF. In DNA form, the CDR3 reads TGTGCCAGCTCCCCGGGAGCCTCGGGAAACGAGCAGTACTTC.